The text below deals with one T cell receptor (beta chain). The CDR3 extends over 14 amino acids. Germline CDR1 SGHTA, CDR2 FQGTGA. Trimming cost V 0 bases and J 6 bases, with 12 bases left between them. The authors ran a second PCR of roughly 7 to 11 cycles using a sample-barcoded 5' primer and a J-beta primer mix. Each CDR3 protein gets one entry after TCRdb re-called the 5' RACE reads with MiXCR. Here the sample spans roughly 650,000 distinct CDR3 sequences, about 32% being singletons. This specimen belongs to a study of blood T cells in healthy people across ages. The sequence was collected from a woman aged 80 or over in good health. The sequenced material came from blood. This chain links TRBV7-3 with TRBJ2-7; D is possibly TRBD2 (5 bases). CDR3 region: CASSLTPAEGEQYF. CDR3 DNA: TGTGCCAGCAGCTTAACGCCGGCAGAGGGCGAGCAGTACTTC. Full variable domain (missing parts from reference TRBV7-3 and TRBJ2-7): GAGVSQTPSNKVTEKGKYVELRCDPISGHTALYWYRQSLGQGPEFLIYFQGTGAADDSGLPNDRFFAVRPEGSVSTLKIQRTERGDSAVYLCASSLTPAEGEQYFGPGTRLTVT.